The T cell receptor (beta chain) under discussion was sequenced for a study of OX40 agonist ivuxolimab in advanced cancers. Describing the broader study: The costimulatory receptor OX40 (CD134) was targeted by ivuxolimab, a fully human IgG2 agonistic monoclonal antibody. Intravenous ivuxolimab was administered to patients every 2 weeks at six dose levels: 0.01, 0.1, 0.3, 1.5, 3 and 10 mg/kg. Of the approximately 50 dose-escalation patients, hepatocellular carcinoma was present in about 20, melanoma in around 15, renal cell carcinoma in 9 and head and neck cancer in 9. A male proportion of 70% to 90% and a mean age of around 60 years, ranging from roughly 20 to 80, were recorded for the dose-escalation cohort. Prior anti-PD-1, anti-PD-L1 or anti-CTLA-4 therapy was permitted, and checkpoint inhibitors had been received by roughly two fifths of dose-escalation patients. Partial responses were achieved by three dose-escalation patients, of whom one had hepatocellular carcinoma and two had cutaneous melanoma. Peripheral TCRbeta sequencing was intended to test whether TCR sequence diversity was altered and clonal T-cell expansion was caused by ivuxolimab. The paper covers the monotherapy dose-escalation part of the phase I ivuxolimab trial, which included N ≈ 57 patients. Study-level results and caveats: At doses from 0.1 to 3.0 mg/kg, clonal expansion was seen in both CD4+ and CD8+ blood T cells between baseline and week 6. Low levels of normalized T-cell clonal expansion were also shown by some nonresponding patients. The antigen specificity of the peripheral T cells that underwent clonal expansion was not determined. After ivuxolimab, expanded clones were on average more numerous among CD8+ T cells than among CD4+ T cells. In partial responders in the 0.1-3.0 mg/kg groups, normalized peripheral clonal expansion was found to be among the lowest, especially among CD8+ T cells.

Of note for this clone: Its antigen target is currently unknown. Base qualities are not at hand, and no much larger clone is one base apart.

Genomic DNA was extracted from sorted cells for sequencing of the TCRbeta CDR3 region. The immunoSEQ Assay was used for sequencing of TCRbeta CDR3 regions. Imported from immuneACCESS, the table was reduced by TCRdb to in-frame sequences with V and J called. These copies leave out some clones; in studies compared against another copy, an unresolved V gene accounts for under half, and the cause of the remainder is not known. The sample table holds 75,000 to 100,000 clones, of which around nine tenths were seen once. The biggest ten clones account for about 0.7% of the sample. The trial excluded patients who had a history of autoimmune disease or were on systemic immunosuppression. Peripheral blood for TCR sequencing was collected from all dose cohorts at baseline, on cycle 4 day 1, and on cycle 7 day 1. The samples were drawn from a first-in-human, open-label, multicenter phase I dose-escalation trial of ivuxolimab. Adults with locally advanced or metastatic melanoma, renal cell carcinoma, hepatocellular carcinoma or head and neck squamous cell carcinoma were enrolled in the trial. Before TCR sequencing, CD4+ T cells and CD8+ T cells from peripheral blood were sorted into separate populations.

The V end loses 4 bases and the J end loses 3 bases, and a stretch of 11 bases separates them. Taken from cysteine to phenylalanine, the CDR3 has 14 residues. Only CDR3 DNA remains: 42 bases, in frame from the first base. According to the germline V gene, CDR1 reads SGHRS and CDR2 reads YFSETQ. The specimen comprised CD4+ or CD8+ T cells sorted from blood, sampled in a trial of the OX40 agonist ivuxolimab. This clonotype originated in an adult with an advanced solid tumor such as melanoma, head and neck, liver or kidney cancer. The chain is made from TRBV5-1 and TRBJ1-5; TRBD1 is perhaps the D gene, given 5 matching bases. The CDR3 in this case is CASSPDSPNQPQHF. The DNA sequence is as follows: TGCGCCAGCAGCCCCGACAGCCCCAATCAGCCCCAGCATTTT.